These 4 T cell receptor beta chains originate from one sample sequenced in a study of T cells in tuberculosis. Clones were read by immunoSEQ multiplex PCR, and TCRdb kept only the in-frame ones, dropping some. The data show 37,000 or so clones, about 94% seen once. The sequenced material came from PBMCs. The receptors were gathered from a donor aged 10-29 years with latent tuberculosis or without tuberculosis infection. Some clones in this sample may be carry-over from other donors' samples.

The V call is TRBV2, the J call TRBJ2-7, with 12 bases that match TRBD2. V was clipped by 6 bases and J by 3 bases; unmatched bases: 3. The CDR3 loop spans 14 amino acids. Germline V gene sequence: CDR1 SNHLY, CDR2 FYNNEI. The CDR3 loop is CASRPGLAGYEQYF. The CDR3 DNA reads TGTGCCAGCAGGCCGGGACTAGCGGGCTACGAGCAGTACTTC.

The V gene is TRBV5-1, the J gene TRBJ1-2; perhaps TRBD1 as D (5 bases). CDR3 size: 14 residues. Germline V gene lookup returns CDR1 SGHRS and CDR2 YFSETQ. Deletions cut 1 base from V and 5 bases from J, with 12 bases between. CDR3 residues: CASSLISGDYGYTF. CDR3 coding DNA: TGCGCCAGCAGCTTGATTTCGGGGGATTATGGCTACACCTTC.

This rearrangement joins TRBV6-5 to TRBJ1-2; D uncertain. The ends were cut back, 5 bases at V and 4 bases at J, with 5 bases in the middle. This CDR3 region has 11 residues. Germline loops: CDR1 MNHEY, CDR2 SVGAGI. The CDR3 DNA reads TGTGCCAGCAGTGAGGGCTATGGCTACACCTTC. Protein sequence: CASSEGYGYTF.

The gene calls are TRBV6-4 and TRBJ2-1; TRBD2 matches 8 bases. Germline CDR1 and CDR2: MRHNA and SNTAGT. The CDR3 runs 16 residues. V lost 4 bases to trimming and J lost 9 bases; unmatched junction nucleotides: 14. The CDR3 is CASSVYGGGRTFEQFF. In DNA, the CDR3 is TGTGCCAGCAGTGTTTATGGCGGGGGGCGGACTTTTGAGCAGTTCTTC.